The source of this TCR beta chain is a study of cytomegalovirus exposure and HLA in healthy donors. The PCR was carried out with 60 Vbeta primers and 13 Jbeta primers. As handled by the study authors: Unique TCR beta chains numbered about 80 million in a later analysis, with about 11 million shared. Measured with immunoSEQ multiplex PCR; TCRdb has only the in-frame clones, and not every one. The V and J calls and clone size are taken from that table; D and trimming were inferred from the DNA. Here the sample spans tens of thousands of clones, 60% to 80% being singletons. Notes on this clone: The antigen remains unidentified.

CDR3 length: 13 amino acids. CDR1 KGHSH and CDR2 LQKENI come from the germline V gene. Trimming left V 5 bases short and J 8 bases short, with 15 bases between. The study, taken as a whole, reports: Earlier analysis looked at TCR beta V segments, and most were productive about 90% or about 30% of the time. An analysis that came later showed most CMV-associated TCR beta chains appearing HLA-restricted.

This chain links TRBV18 with TRBJ1-2; D gene ambiguous. The sequencing input was PBMCs. The sequence was obtained from a female donor in good health and CMV-seronegative. CDR3 sequence (DNA): TGTGCCAGCTCATCGTCGGATGAGCGGGGCTACACCTTC. Translation gives CASSSSDERGYTF.